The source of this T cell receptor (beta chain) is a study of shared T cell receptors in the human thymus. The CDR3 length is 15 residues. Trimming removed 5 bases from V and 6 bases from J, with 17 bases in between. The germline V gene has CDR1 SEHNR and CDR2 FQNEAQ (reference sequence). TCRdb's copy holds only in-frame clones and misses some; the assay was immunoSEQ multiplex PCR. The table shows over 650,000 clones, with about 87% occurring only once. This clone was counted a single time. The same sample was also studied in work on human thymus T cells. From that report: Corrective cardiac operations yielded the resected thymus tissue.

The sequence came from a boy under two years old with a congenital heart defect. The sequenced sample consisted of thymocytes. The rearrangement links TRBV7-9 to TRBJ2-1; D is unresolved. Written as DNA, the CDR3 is TGTGCCAGCAGCGCCAAGTACGAGAATCCCAATGAGCAGTTCTTC. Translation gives CASSAKYENPNEQFF.